The subject of this entry is one T cell receptor beta chain. This sample was taken from a study of shared clonotypes between healthy human individuals. Germline CDR1 MGHRA, CDR2 YSYEKL. V was shortened by 3 bases and J by 3 bases, with 8 bases between the two germline ends. This CDR3 is built from 14 residues. As originally analysed: ImmunoSEQ yielded junction-only sequences lacking quality scores, so filtering differed. Profiling relied on immunoSEQ multiplex PCR, and the TCRdb table lists in-frame clones only, not all of them. That table supplies the V and J calls and clone size; D and trimming were determined from the DNA. The sample comprises about 1.5 million clones, about 98% of which are singletons, and roughly 0.45% rests with the top ten.

This receptor was taken from a man younger than 40 in good health. Sequencing used naive CD4+ T cells sorted from blood. Specified subset: CD45RA+ positively selected. This rearrangement joins TRBV4-1 to TRBJ1-4; no definite D call. CDR3 amino acids: CASSHNIANEKLFF. Written as DNA, the CDR3 is TGCGCCAGCAGCCACAATATTGCTAATGAAAAACTGTTTTTT.